What follows are 23 T cell receptor beta chains derived from one specimen sequenced in a study of shared clonotypes between healthy human individuals. TCRdb's table, derived via immunoSEQ multiplex PCR, lists solely in-frame clones and lacks some. The sample holds millions of clones, under 95% seen once. CD45RO-negative, CCR7-positively selected cells formed the naive CD8 fraction, excluding terminally differentiated effector memory CD45RA+ cells. Sequenced: naive CD8+ T cells from PBMCs. The receptors stem from a man between 18 and 29 years old in good health. Some clones in this sample may be carry-over from other donors' samples.

The chain recombines TRBV28 with TRBJ2-3; D is unresolved. The ends were cut back, 5 bases at V and 3 bases at J, with 12 bases in the middle. The germline CDR1 and CDR2 sequences are MDHEN and SYDVKM. There are 14 residues in the CDR3. The CDR3 DNA is TGTGCCAGCAGTCGGTGGCAGAATACAGATACGCAGTATTTT. It codes for CASSRWQNTDTQYF.

The CDR3 spells CSSRTGWDNEQFF. CDR3 in DNA: TGCAGCTCTCGGACAGGGTGGGACAATGAGCAGTTCTTC. This chain uses TRBV29-1 with TRBJ2-1; 8 bases are shared with TRBD1. Per the germline V gene, CDR1 is SQVTM and CDR2 is ANQGSEA. This CDR3 spans 13 amino acids. V was clipped by 8 bases and J by 5 bases; unmatched bases: 8.

The chain has TRBV10-3 and TRBJ1-5, with D perhaps matching TRBD1 (5 bases). This CDR3 spans 14 amino acids. The germline V gene has CDR1 ENHRY and CDR2 SYGVKD. The V gene lost 8 bases and the J gene lost 5 bases, with 16 bases spanning the gap. As DNA, the CDR3 is TGTGCCATCCTGATGGGGCGGCGGCATCAGCCCCAGCATTTT. Translation: CAILMGRRHQPQHF.

The chain is built from TRBV5-6 and TRBJ2-7; TRBD2 might be the D (6 bases). From germline, CDR1 is SGHDT and CDR2 YYEEEE. The CDR3 has 19 residues. Trimming removed 4 bases from V and 1 base from J, with 27 bases in between. The CDR3 here is CASSPRHLQAGVSSYEQYF. In DNA form, the CDR3 reads TGTGCCAGCAGCCCTAGACACCTCCAAGCGGGTGTAAGTTCCTACGAGCAGTACTTC.

The CDR3 sequence is CASSGTGTGGSLIACQPQHF. CDR3 coding DNA: TGTGCCAGCAGCGGCACAGGGACAGGGGGCAGTCTAATCGCCTGTCAGCCCCAGCATTTT. V is TRBV7-3 and J is TRBJ1-5; 12 bases map to TRBD1. CDR1 SGHTA and CDR2 FQGTGA come from the germline V gene. The V segment lost 5 bases and the J segment 6 bases; nucleotides outside the gene matches: 20. The CDR3 has 20 amino acids.

The rearrangement uses TRBV9 and TRBJ1-2; 7 bases are shared with TRBD1. V lost 3 bases to trimming and J lost 3 bases; unmatched junction nucleotides: 8. Germline values: CDR1 SGDLS, CDR2 YYNGEE. CDR3 length equals 15 residues. CDR3 DNA: TGTGCCAGCAGCGGTTACAGGGGCGCCGACTATGGCTACACCTTC. Translating it yields CASSGYRGADYGYTF.

The chain employs TRBV9 and TRBJ1-1, with D unresolved. V dropped 4 bases and J dropped 5 bases, with 12 bases sitting between them. This CDR3 is 13 amino acids long. Germline-derived CDR1 and CDR2 are SGDLS and YYNGEE. The CDR3 DNA reads TGTGCCAGCAGCCTCTGGTTGGAGACTGAAGCTTTCTTT. Encoded protein: CASSLWLETEAFF. The full variable domain, its missing parts supplied by reference TRBV9 and TRBJ1-1, is DSGVTQTPKHLITATGQRVTLRCSPRSGDLSVYWYQQSLDQGLQFLIQYYNGEERAKGNILERFSAQQFPDLHSELNLSSLELGDSALYFCASSLWLETEAFFGQGTRLTVV.

The genes are TRBV6-4 and TRBJ2-3; either TRBD1 or TRBD2 may supply D (5 bases each). Germline V gives CDR1 MRHNA, CDR2 SNTAGT. This CDR3 spans 13 amino acids. Trimming stripped 10 bases from V and 4 bases from J, with 15 bases between. The CDR3 is CANTGTLPDTQYF. The CDR3 coding sequence is TGTGCCAACACCGGGACCCTCCCAGATACGCAGTATTTT.

This chain uses TRBV4-3 with TRBJ1-1, with no clear D. V shed 0 bases and J shed 5 bases, with 22 bases lying between them. The CDR3 spans 18 residues. The V gene's germline CDR1 is LGHNA and CDR2 YSLEER. DNA of the CDR3: TGCGCCAGCAGCCAAGACCCCCGCCGATCTAGAAGGGAAACTGAAGCTTTCTTT. Translating it yields CASSQDPRRSRRETEAFF.

This clone showed up many times. Other DNA sequences from this sample encode an identical CDR3 as well. This sequence joins TRBV28 and TRBJ1-5, with TRBD1 identical over 9 bases. Germline V gene data show CDR1 as MDHEN and CDR2 as SYDVKM. Trimming at V came to 5 bases and at J to 1 base, leaving 3 bases not matched to a gene. The CDR3 length is 15 residues. CDR3 in amino acids: CASSLQGASNQPQHF. The CDR3 DNA follows: TGTGCCAGCAGTCTACAGGGGGCGAGCAATCAGCCCCAGCATTTT.

V is TRBV9 and J is TRBJ1-1, with 7 bases fitting TRBD1. Germline V lookup: CDR1 SGDLS, CDR2 YYNGEE. V shed 3 bases, J shed 1 base, and the junction held 6 bases outside the gene matches. The CDR3 is 15 residues long. In DNA form, the CDR3 reads TGTGCCAGCAGCGGGACAGGCATAAAGAACACTGAAGCTTTCTTT. This translates into CASSGTGIKNTEAFF.

The rearrangement links TRBV10-1 to TRBJ1-5; D not certain. The CDR3 consists of 14 residues. Germline V gene data show CDR1 as WNHNN and CDR2 as SYGVQD (reference sequence). V lost 6 bases and J lost 1, with 10 bases in between. CDR3 in DNA: TGCGCCAGCAGGGCAGGTAACAGCAATCAGCCCCAGCATTTT. It encodes CASRAGNSNQPQHF.

The V and J genes are TRBV28 and TRBJ2-2; D not certain. The CDR3 length is 14 residues. V was trimmed by 1 base and J by 5 bases, leaving 8 bases between them. Germline V gene lookup returns CDR1 MDHEN and CDR2 SYDVKM. This CDR3 reads CASSLYTVTGELFF. The CDR3, as DNA: TGTGCCAGCAGTTTATATACGGTAACCGGGGAGCTGTTTTTT.

This clone turned up a few times. The chain carries TRBV6-5 and TRBJ1-5; 7 bases match TRBD1. Germline CDR1 MNHEY, CDR2 SVGAGI. The V and J ends lost 7 bases and 3 bases, in that order; junction bases with no gene match: 6. CDR3 size: 14 residues. CDR3 bases: TGTGCCAGCACCAACACAGGGGCCAATCAGCCCCAGCATTTT. Translating gives CASTNTGANQPQHF.

Worth noting for this clone: Other DNA sequences of this sample code for an identical CDR3. The chain carries TRBV29-1 and TRBJ1-2; D perhaps matches TRBD1 (5 bases). Trimming took 5 bases from V and 0 from J, leaving 10 bases between them. This CDR3 region has 13 residues. The germline CDR1 and CDR2 sequences are SQVTM and ANQGSEA. The CDR3 loop reads CSVRTGANYGYTF. CDR3 in DNA: TGCAGCGTTCGCACAGGAGCTAACTATGGCTACACCTTC.

The rearrangement uses TRBV4-1 and TRBJ2-1, with TRBD2 matching 7 bases. V trimming: 0 bases; J trimming: 8 bases; junction bases outside the gene matches: 19. The germline V gene encodes CDR1 MGHRA and CDR2 YSYEKL. This CDR3 is built from 19 residues. CDR3 in amino acids: CASSQEFTRTRMGVYEQFF. The CDR3 DNA is TGCGCCAGCAGCCAAGAGTTTACGAGGACTAGGATGGGGGTGTATGAGCAGTTCTTC.

This sequence joins TRBV5-8 and TRBJ2-7; possible D gene TRBD1, 5 bases. V lost 4 bases to trimming and J lost 1 base, with 15 bases between them. Germline V gene data show CDR1 as SGHTS and CDR2 as YDEGEE. The CDR3 is 15 amino acids. As DNA, the CDR3 is TGTGCCAGCAGCGTAATAACAGGTCTATCCTACGAGCAGTACTTC. Translating gives CASSVITGLSYEQYF.

This sequence joins TRBV19 and TRBJ2-1; weak D call: TRBD1 (6 bases). Germline assignment: CDR1 LNHDA and CDR2 SQIVND (reference sequence). V shed 3 bases and J shed 4 bases, with 13 bases lying between them. This CDR3 is 15 amino acids long. CDR3 DNA sequence: TGTGCCAGTAGTATCGTGAGCGGACAGTACAATGAGCAGTTCTTC. Protein: CASSIVSGQYNEQFF.

This chain links TRBV27 with TRBJ2-1, with TRBD2 as a possible D gene (6 bases). CDR3 length: 13 residues. Deletions cut 4 bases from V and 9 bases from J, with 13 bases between. Per germline, CDR1 MNHEY and CDR2 SMNVEV (reference sequence). CDR3 amino acids: CASSWTKEGEQFF. The CDR3 nucleotides are TGTGCCAGCAGTTGGACTAAGGAGGGTGAGCAGTTCTTC.

The chain carries TRBV14 and TRBJ2-7; D is unresolved. The CDR3 spans 12 residues. V lost 0 bases, J lost 10 bases, and 10 bases lay in between. The V gene's germline CDR1 is SGHDN and CDR2 FVKESK. The CDR3 sequence: CASSQDDFEQYF. The CDR3 DNA reads TGTGCCAGCAGCCAAGACGACTTCGAACAGTACTTC.

The chain combines TRBV10-2 with TRBJ1-2; D may be TRBD1 (6 bases). Trimming pared 0 bases from V and 2 bases from J, leaving 16 bases between. The CDR3 is 17 residues long. Germline CDR1 WSHSY, CDR2 SAAADI. CDR3 in amino acids: CASSESNGGHPNYGYTF. The CDR3 bases are TGCGCCAGCAGTGAGTCTAACGGGGGACATCCAAACTATGGCTACACCTTC.

The chain links TRBV7-3 to TRBJ2-6; weak D call: TRBD2 (6 bases). V lost 3 bases, J lost 16 bases, and 31 bases lay in between. Germline-derived CDR1 and CDR2 are SGHTA and FQGTGA. This CDR3 has 18 amino acids. This chain's CDR3 is CASSFFGSAGPHARGLTF. DNA for the CDR3: TGTGCCAGCAGCTTCTTCGGTTCTGCGGGACCGCACGCAAGAGGACTGACTTTC.

The rearrangement uses TRBV11-2 and TRBJ2-1, with TRBD1 matching 9 bases. Trimming at V came to 5 bases and at J to 5 bases, leaving 10 bases not matched to a gene. The CDR3 contains 16 residues. From germline, CDR1 is SGHAT and CDR2 FQNNGV. CDR3 amino acids: CASSLRGTGMDNEQFF. In DNA form, the CDR3 reads TGTGCCAGCAGCCTTCGAGGGACAGGGATGGACAATGAGCAGTTCTTC.